The 2 T cell receptor beta chains presented below share a single source sample, sequenced in a study of T cell changes during pregnancy in multiple sclerosis. Clones were read by immunoSEQ multiplex PCR, and TCRdb kept only the in-frame ones, dropping some. This table holds around 53,000 clones, about 90% found once. The starting material was CD4+ T cells from peripheral blood mononuclear cells, obtained after pregnancy. The source is a female donor with multiple sclerosis, enrolled in a pregnancy study.

This clone appeared once. This rearrangement joins TRBV29-1 to TRBJ2-1, with TRBD2 as a possible D gene (6 bases). The germline V gene encodes CDR1 SQVTM and CDR2 ANQGSEA. The CDR3 is 12 residues long. The CDR3 spells CSFKGRGSEQFF. The CDR3 DNA follows: TGCTCCTTTAAGGGTCGGGGGAGTGAGCAGTTCTTC.

The chain joins TRBV30 to TRBJ2-7; D is perhaps TRBD2 (6 bases). This CDR3 comprises 12 residues. Germline CDR1 GTSNPN, CDR2 SVGIG (reference sequence). Trimming removed 1 base from V and 2 bases from J, with 6 bases in between. The CDR3 here is CAWSAGAYEQYF. CDR3 in DNA: TGTGCCTGGAGTGCGGGGGCCTACGAGCAGTACTTC.